This TCR beta chain was captured by sequencing in a study of CD8+ T cells in alopecia areata. General study points: Unlike in mice, where it was clearer, TCR sharing across patients was less clear, possibly HLA-related.

On this clone: Antigen unknown.

The treatment is: oral pan-JAK inhibitor, 5-10 mg twice daily. PBMCs were stained for CD3, CD4 and CD8, and CD4+ and CD8+ T cells were sorted. Trimming shortened V by 4 bases and J by 8 bases, and 14 bases separated the two germline ends. The CDR3 contains 13 residues. CDR1 and CDR2 (germline): PRHDT, FYEKMQ (reference sequence). After isolation, RNA underwent reverse transcription to generate cDNA as the sequencing template. Some clones are missing from TCRdb's copy, which holds only in-frame ones; the method was immunoSEQ multiplex PCR. The sample shows approximately 200,000 clones, around 56% of them seen only once.

Material: CD4+ T cells sorted from blood, obtained at week 4, from a patient treated with tofacitinib. The source is a human donor with alopecia areata. The chain combines TRBV13 with TRBJ1-2; a possible D gene is TRBD1 (5 bases). CDR3 bases: TGTGCCAGCAGCTCGGAGGGGACGAGAGGCTACACCTTC. Its protein product is CASSSEGTRGYTF. Using reference TRBV13 and TRBJ1-2 for the parts outside the CDR3, the full variable domain is AAGVIQSPRHLIKEKRETATLKCYPIPRHDTVYWYQQGPGQDPQFLISFYEKMQSDKGSIPDRFSAQQFSDYHSELNMSSLELGDSALYFCASSSEGTRGYTFGSGTRLTVV.